What follows describes a single TCR beta chain. Its cognate antigen has yet to be identified. The sample holds no much larger clone one base away, and base qualities are not on file. The immunoSEQ Assay, a bias-controlled multiplex PCR, was used to amplify TCRbeta CDR3 regions from genomic DNA. The published analysis was carried out like this. The number of nucleated cells in each sample was estimated by amplification of reference gene primers within the assay. To quantify the absolute abundance of each unique TCRbeta CDR3 rearrangement, sequence reads were collapsed and filtered. For each sample, productive Simpson clonality was calculated as the square root of Simpson's diversity index across productive rearrangements. In TCRdb, the immuneACCESS table is reduced to in-frame sequences with V and J assigned. These tables do not hold every clone; where another copy was compared, an unresolved V gene accounts for under half, and the others remain unexplained. V, J and clone size are those of that table, while D and trimming were read from the DNA. The sample table contains around 200,000 clones; only one count was recorded for 75% to 90% of them. Roughly 4.9% of the sample is in the top ten clones.

This sample was included in a study of blood T cell repertoires in COVID-19 (dated by TCRdb to 2018 to 2021). With regard to the full study: Samples from collaborators originated in the United States, Italy and Spain and spanned both the acute and convalescent phases of COVID-19. The material from the prospective study consisted of cDNA or gDNA derived from T cells, B-cell-depleted T cells, or PBMCs. The dataset comprised deeply sampled blood TCRbeta repertoires from subjects exposed to, actively infected with, or recovered from COVID-19. The repertoires were released in a freely available public database intended as a resource for research on the immune response to SARS-CoV-2. The samples were drawn from two sources: the first 160 participants of the ongoing ImmuneRACE study, and 1,000 to 1,500 subjects contributed by 6 global collaborators. The sample metadata nearly always contained a de-identified subject ID, COVID-19 status, age in years and sex. Where HLA class I and class II types were available, the types were taken from metadata supplied by the sample provider, not from assay-based typing.

Participants in the prospective study were enrolled through a virtual design, were aged about 18 to 100 years, and lived in 24 United States geographic areas. Cohort assignment in the prospective study relied on participant-reported clinical history from a screening survey and a study questionnaire. A participant counted as exposed if, within 2 weeks of entering the study, that participant had been in contact with someone who had a PCR-confirmed or clinician-diagnosed COVID-19 case. Mobile phlebotomists in the prospective study collected whole blood, serum and a nasopharyngeal or oropharyngeal swab from every participant. Participants in the prospective study had the option to provide additional blood draws and questionnaires over a 2-month period. Before DNA extraction, blood samples from the prospective study were shipped at room temperature or frozen. The junction carries 17 bases between V and J, which are trimmed by 4 bases and 4 bases respectively. The CDR3 spans 15 residues, from the cysteine through the phenylalanine. The retained sequence is limited to the CDR3, 45 bases, with the frame set at the first base. The germline V gene yields SGHRS for CDR1 and YFSETQ for CDR2.

Results and caveats for the whole study, not just this receptor: The quantity of clinical and demographic metadata differed by source and by participant and was supplied without curation.

In this chain, TRBV5-1 is recombined with TRBJ1-2, with a weak D call of TRBD1 (6 bases match). The sequence came from a woman in her 30s who had been exposed to COVID-19. The sample taken for sequencing was PBMCs or T cells enriched from blood (not recorded which). The CDR3 in this case is CASSGDGGASYGYTF. The DNA sequence is as follows: TGCGCCAGCAGCGGGGACGGGGGGGCGTCCTATGGCTACACCTTC.